The 9 T cell receptor beta chains presented below share a single source sample, sequenced in a study of blood T cell repertoires in COVID-19. Sequencing was performed with immunoSEQ multiplex PCR; in TCRdb, only in-frame clones are kept and a portion is missing. The sample lists under 200,000 clones, approximately 90% occurring once. The specimen was PBMCs or T cells enriched from blood (not recorded which). The receptor source for this set is a woman between 18 and 29 years old who had recovered from COVID-19.

The V gene is TRBV29-1, the J gene TRBJ2-7; 7 bases line up with TRBD2. The CDR3 runs 12 residues. Trimming took 5 bases from V and 7 from J; bases not matched to a gene: 8. Germline assignment: CDR1 SQVTM and CDR2 ANQGSEA. The CDR3 region has the DNA TGCAGCGTTACCGCGGGAGTCTTGGAGCAGTACTTC. Its translation: CSVTAGVLEQYF.

The chain has TRBV9 and TRBJ2-1; 10 nucleotides align to TRBD2. The germline V gene has CDR1 SGDLS and CDR2 YYNGEE. Germline trimming cut 3 bases from V and 6 bases from J; bases unmatched to any gene: 6. The CDR3 sequence is 15 residues long. The CDR3 coding sequence is TGTGCCAGCAGCGCGGGACTAGCGTCGGGCAATGAGCAGTTCTTC. It codes for CASSAGLASGNEQFF.

The chain links TRBV5-1 to TRBJ2-7; weak D call: TRBD2 (5 bases). Looked up from germline, CDR1 is SGHRS and CDR2 is YFSETQ. The CDR3 spans 13 residues. Trimming pared 4 bases from V and 3 bases from J, leaving 11 bases between. Here the CDR3 reads CASSKQEGYEQYF. The CDR3, as DNA: TGCGCCAGCAGCAAACAAGAGGGCTACGAGCAGTACTTC.

The rearrangement uses TRBV6-5 and TRBJ1-1; TRBD1 matches 7 bases. J was trimmed by 8 bases and V by 6 bases; bases with no gene match: 9. Per the germline V gene, CDR1 is MNHEY and CDR2 is SVGAGI. This CDR3 comprises 13 residues. As DNA, the CDR3 is TGTGCCAGCAGCAAGGGGGCGGTCGCCGAAGCTTTCTTT. This translates into CASSKGAVAEAFF.

This sequence joins TRBV6-4 and TRBJ1-2, with TRBD1 matching 9 bases. V trimming: 4 bases; J trimming: 6 bases; junction bases outside the gene matches: 9. The CDR3 length is 15 residues. Germline CDR1 and CDR2: MRHNA and SNTAGT. CDR3 DNA sequence: TGTGCCAGCAGTGCCTACATCCGGACAGGGGATGGCTACACCTTC. Its translation: CASSAYIRTGDGYTF.

As regards this clone: The sample has other DNA sequences that encode this CDR3 too. The gene calls are TRBV5-1 and TRBJ2-7; D possibly corresponds to TRBD2 (5 bases). The germline V gene encodes CDR1 SGHRS and CDR2 YFSETQ. V was clipped by 0 bases and J by 0 bases, with 10 bases between them. The CDR3 is made up of 15 amino acids. The CDR3 bases are TGCGCCAGCAGCTTGGCGGGCGGGTCCTCCTACGAGCAGTACTTC. Its protein is CASSLAGGSSYEQYF.

The V and J genes are TRBV28 and TRBJ2-7; 11 nucleotides match TRBD2. CDR3 length: 15 residues. Germline assignment: CDR1 MDHEN and CDR2 SYDVKM. With 4 bases clipped from V and 9 bases from J, the junction kept 11 bases outside the gene matches. DNA for the CDR3: TGTGCCAGCAGTTCTCTAGCGGGAGGCAGGTTCGGGCAGTACTTC. This gives the protein CASSSLAGGRFGQYF.

This clone was counted once. The chain has TRBV4-1 and TRBJ1-5; 8 nucleotides match TRBD1. Trimming cost V 0 bases and J 15 bases; bases outside gene matches: 10. The CDR3 is made up of 14 amino acids. Germline CDR1 MGHRA, CDR2 YSYEKL. This chain's CDR3 is CASSQDGVDREPHF. CDR3 DNA: TGCGCCAGCAGCCAAGATGGGGTGGACAGGGAGCCGCATTTT.

CDR3 protein: CASSLVGGIEPKKNTGELFF. CDR3 DNA sequence: TGTGCCAGCAGCTTAGTGGGGGGGATCGAACCGAAAAAGAACACCGGGGAGCTGTTTTTT. The rearrangement links TRBV7-8 to TRBJ2-2; TRBD2 aligns across 7 bases. Per the germline V gene, CDR1 is SGHVS and CDR2 is FQNEAQ. V was clipped by 1 base and J by 1 base; unmatched bases: 15. CDR3 length equals 20 residues.